One and the same sample provided the 30 T cell receptor beta chains below, sequenced in a study of T cell responses to AZD1222 COVID-19 vaccine. Assay used: immunoSEQ multiplex PCR; TCRdb lists only in-frame clones, some missing. This table has about 72,000 clones, roughly nine tenths appearing once. This specimen was peripheral blood, taken 28 days after the second AZD1222 dose. These TCRs come from an adult who received the AZD1222 COVID-19 vaccine.

This chain joins TRBV5-4 and TRBJ2-3, with D hard to call. The CDR3 loop spans 12 amino acids. Trimming removed 4 bases at V and 0 bases at J, with 3 bases between. The germline V gene has CDR1 SGHNT and CDR2 YYREEE (reference sequence). This chain's CDR3 is CASSLSTDTQYF. As DNA, the CDR3 is TGTGCCAGCAGCCTTAGCACAGATACGCAGTATTTT.

This chain links TRBV6-2 or TRBV6-3 with TRBJ2-1; 10 nucleotides agree with TRBD2. The CDR3 covers 16 residues. Trimming cost V 2 bases and J 5 bases; bases outside gene matches: 6. Germline-derived CDR1 and CDR2 are MNHEY and SVGEGT. CDR3 residues: CASSYPTSGTNNEQFF. The CDR3 coding sequence is TGTGCCAGCAGTTACCCTACTAGCGGGACTAACAATGAGCAGTTCTTC.

The chain has TRBV6-5 and TRBJ2-3, with D possibly being TRBD2 (5 bases). The V gene's germline CDR1 is MNHEY and CDR2 SVGAGI. V lost 7 bases to trimming and J lost 3 bases, with 5 bases between them. The CDR3 has 11 residues. CDR3 protein: CASTGTDTQYF. The CDR3 coding sequence is TGTGCCAGCACGGGAACAGATACGCAGTATTTT.

This chain joins TRBV27 and TRBJ2-7; tentative D call: TRBD1 (5 bases). The germline V and J ends were trimmed by 5 bases and 8 bases, with 16 bases remaining between them. Germline loops: CDR1 MNHEY, CDR2 SMNVEV (reference sequence). The CDR3 totals 13 residues. This chain's CDR3 is CASSPLPDRQQYF. The DNA for the CDR3 is TGTGCCAGCAGTCCACTCCCTGACAGACAGCAGTACTTC.

The chain recombines TRBV21-1 with TRBJ2-2; no check of the table's D call, TRBD1, against the DNA was made. TRBV21-1 is tagged as a pseudogene. This CDR3 has 21 residues. Here the CDR3 DNA reads TGTGCCAGCAGCAACGATGTACGCGCCAGGGCCAAATCACCGAACACCGGGGAGCTGTTTTTT. Its protein product is CASSNDVRARAKSPNTGELFF.

The rearrangement joins TRBV6-4 to TRBJ2-7; 8 bases match TRBD1. Germline loops: CDR1 MRHNA, CDR2 SNTAGT. With V trimmed by 8 bases and J by 3 bases, 15 bases remained unmatched. This CDR3 is built from 16 residues. CDR3 region: CASPPGQVPLDYEQYF. The CDR3 DNA reads TGTGCCAGCCCTCCGGGACAGGTACCCCTTGACTACGAGCAGTACTTC.

V is TRBV19 and J is TRBJ1-2; TRBD1 is a possible D gene (5 bases). V gave up 1 base and J gave up 10 bases, with 13 bases separating them. The CDR3 consists of 13 residues. The V gene's germline CDR1 is LNHDA and CDR2 SQIVND (reference sequence). CDR3 sequence: CASSIASTGYYTF. The CDR3 nucleotides are TGTGCCAGTAGTATAGCCTCAACAGGCTACTACACCTTC.

The chain has TRBV12-3 or TRBV12-4 and TRBJ1-6; D unclear. CDR3 length: 11 residues. Trimming pared 6 bases from V and 8 bases from J, leaving 5 bases between. CDR3 bases: TGTGCCAGCAGGTCAGATTCACCCCTCCACTTT. Protein: CASRSDSPLHF.

CDR3 sequence (DNA): TGTGCCATCAGTGGACAGGACCTTAACTATGGCTACACCTTC. As protein: CAISGQDLNYGYTF. V and J are TRBV10-3 and TRBJ1-2, with a weak D call TRBD1 (6 bases). Germline V gene lookup returns CDR1 ENHRY and CDR2 SYGVKD. The CDR3 consists of 14 residues. Trimming stripped 4 bases from V and 1 base from J, with 10 bases between.

The chain is built from TRBV7-9 and TRBJ1-6; D is ambiguous. Germline assignment: CDR1 SEHNR and CDR2 FQNEAQ (reference sequence). Trimming cost V 3 bases and J 9 bases, with 3 bases left between them. This CDR3 has 11 residues. This chain's CDR3 is CASSLGSPLHF. The CDR3 coding sequence is TGTGCCAGCAGCTTGGGTTCACCCCTCCACTTT.

The genes are TRBV7-9 and TRBJ2-1; D is perhaps TRBD1 (5 bases). This CDR3 comprises 14 residues. V gave up 7 bases and J gave up 4 bases, with 14 bases separating them. CDR1 is SEHNR, CDR2 FQNEAQ, per germline (reference sequence). The CDR3 bases are TGTGCCAGCAACAGCGAAGGGGTTTACAATGAGCAGTTCTTC. Amino acids: CASNSEGVYNEQFF.

This chain links TRBV3-1 (or the pseudogene TRBV3-2) with TRBJ2-5, with 10 nucleotides matching TRBD2. V shed 0 bases, J shed 6 bases, and the junction held 4 bases outside the gene matches. Germline loops: CDR1 LGHDT, CDR2 YNNKEL (reference sequence). CDR3 length: 15 residues. The CDR3 DNA sequence: TGTGCCAGCAGCCAAGATAGGGGACTAGCGAAGACCCAGTACTTC. Translating gives CASSQDRGLAKTQYF.

The chain employs TRBV18 and TRBJ2-2; TRBD1 aligns across 8 bases. This CDR3 region has 15 residues. V lost 4 bases and J lost 5; bases outside the gene matches: 6. Germline V gene lookup returns CDR1 KGHSH and CDR2 LQKENI. The CDR3 reads CASSRQGANTGELFF. CDR3 coding DNA: TGTGCCAGCTCACGCCAGGGGGCAAATACCGGGGAGCTGTTTTTT. Together with reference TRBV18 and TRBJ2-2, the CDR3 gives the full variable domain: NAGVMQNPRHLVRRRGQEARLRCSPMKGHSHVYWYRQLPEEGLKFMVYLQKENIIDESGMPKERFSAEFPKEGPSILRIQQVVRGDSAAYFCASSRQGANTGELFFGEGSRLTVL.

The genes are TRBV5-1 and TRBJ2-1, with 10 bases identical to TRBD2. CDR1 and CDR2 from the germline V gene are SGHRS and YFSETQ. After removal of 5 bases from V and 3 bases from J, the junction contained 8 bases not matched to a gene. The CDR3 is 16 residues long. The CDR3 DNA reads as TGCGCCAGCAGTTTCCGGACTAGCGGAATCTACAATGAGCAGTTCTTC. Its protein is CASSFRTSGIYNEQFF.

The chain couples TRBV18 to TRBJ2-3, with 7 bases identical to TRBD2. The CDR3 loop spans 15 amino acids. Germline assignment: CDR1 KGHSH and CDR2 LQKENI. J was trimmed by 0 bases and V by 4 bases; bases with no gene match: 4. The CDR3 region is CASSHGLGSTDTQYF. CDR3 in DNA: TGTGCCAGCTCACATGGACTAGGTAGCACAGATACGCAGTATTTT.

The genes are TRBV7-3 and TRBJ1-1, with D possibly TRBD1 on 6 matching bases. The V gene lost 8 bases and the J gene lost 5 bases, with 15 bases spanning the gap. The CDR3 consists of 13 residues. Germline V gives CDR1 SGHTA, CDR2 FQGTGA. As DNA, the CDR3 is TGTGCCAGCGCTCAGGGGTCAGCGACTGAAGCTTTCTTT. This encodes CASAQGSATEAFF.

The chain recombines TRBV5-4 with TRBJ1-6; TRBD1 matches at 7 bases. There are 15 residues in the CDR3. V trimming: 4 bases; J trimming: 6 bases; junction bases outside the gene matches: 7. In germline, CDR1 is SGHNT, CDR2 YYREEE (reference sequence). In nucleotides, the CDR3 is TGTGCCAGCAGCGGGGACAGAAAAACTAATTCACCCCTCCACTTT. Translated, it gives CASSGDRKTNSPLHF.

The V call is TRBV2, the J call TRBJ1-2, with TRBD1 identical over 8 bases. Germline assignment: CDR1 SNHLY and CDR2 FYNNEI. Unmatched junction bases numbered 4, after V lost 4 bases and J lost 6 bases. The CDR3 runs to 13 residues. CDR3 region: CASSVTGENGYTF. CDR3 bases: TGTGCCAGCAGTGTGACAGGGGAAAATGGCTACACCTTC. Full variable domain (remainder filled in from reference TRBV2 and TRBJ1-2): EPEVTQTPSHQVTQMGQEVILRCVPISNHLYFYWYRQILGQKVEFLVSFYNNEISEKSEIFDDQFSVERPDGSNFTLKIRSTKLEDSAMYFCASSVTGENGYTFGSGTRLTVV.

The J gene is TRBJ2-1, the V gene TRBV4-3; D tentatively reads TRBD1 or TRBD2 (5 bases each). Looked up from germline, CDR1 is LGHNA and CDR2 is YSLEER. The CDR3 consists of 15 residues. Trimming took off 0 bases at V and 8 bases at J, with 14 bases between the two ends. DNA for the CDR3: TGCGCCAGCAGCCAAGATACCGGTCTGGGGGATGAGCAGTTCTTC. Its translation: CASSQDTGLGDEQFF.

The chain uses TRBV7-2 and TRBJ2-7, with D uncertain. The CDR3 is 13 amino acids. Trimming took 5 bases from V and 4 from J, leaving 12 bases between them. Germline V gene lookup returns CDR1 SGHTA and CDR2 FQGNSA. The CDR3 bases are TGTGCCAGCAGCGAAATGGCCGTATACGAGCAGTACTTC. This gives the protein CASSEMAVYEQYF.

This chain joins TRBV5-1 and TRBJ1-1; D unclear. This CDR3 is 15 amino acids long. The germline CDR1 and CDR2 sequences are SGHRS and YFSETQ. V lost 0 bases and J 4 bases, leaving 13 bases between the germline ends. CDR3 DNA sequence: TGCGCCAGCAGCTTGGCCTCGACGAGTGCCACTGAAGCTTTCTTT. This translates into CASSLASTSATEAFF.

The V gene is TRBV7-2, the J gene TRBJ2-7; D possibly matches TRBD1 or TRBD2 (5 bases each). The CDR3 sequence is 14 residues long. The germline CDR1 and CDR2 sequences are SGHTA and FQGNSA. Trimming removed 7 bases at V and 2 bases at J, with 15 bases between. CDR3 DNA: TGTGCCAGCACCCCGGGACCGCAACCCTACGAGCAGTACTTC. Amino acids: CASTPGPQPYEQYF.

The rearrangement uses TRBV19 and TRBJ2-2; 7 positions agree with TRBD1. V dropped 5 bases and J dropped 2; count of bases not matched to a gene: 8. The CDR3 covers 16 residues. Germline CDR1 and CDR2: LNHDA and SQIVND (reference sequence). The CDR3: CASSGSRGHNTGELFF. The CDR3 DNA follows: TGTGCCAGTAGTGGGTCGAGGGGGCATAACACCGGGGAGCTGTTTTTT.

This clone was seen a single time. The chain uses TRBV28 and TRBJ2-1; possible D gene TRBD1, 5 bases. The germline V and J ends were trimmed by 6 bases and 4 bases, with 16 bases remaining between them. The CDR3 consists of 15 residues. The germline CDR1 and CDR2 sequences are MDHEN and SYDVKM. DNA of the CDR3: TGTGCCAGCAGCCCTGGGCAGGGTCTTTACAATGAGCAGTTCTTC. Translation: CASSPGQGLYNEQFF.

The chain uses TRBV6-5 and TRBJ2-7; D may be TRBD2 (5 bases). Germline values: CDR1 MNHEY, CDR2 SVGAGI. Trimming stripped 10 bases from V and 5 bases from J, with 18 bases between. The CDR3 runs 13 residues. The CDR3 DNA reads as TGTGCCACGACGGAAGGACTGCACGACGAGCAGTACTTC. Its protein product is CATTEGLHDEQYF.

The rearrangement joins TRBV3-1 (or the pseudogene TRBV3-2) to TRBJ2-1; 7 bases fit TRBD2. With 0 bases clipped from V and 8 bases from J, the junction kept 7 bases outside the gene matches. Germline assignment: CDR1 LGHDT and CDR2 YNNKEL (reference sequence). The CDR3 extends over 15 amino acids. The CDR3 sequence: CASSQDHEGGDEQFF. The CDR3 nucleotides are TGTGCCAGCAGCCAAGATCATGAGGGAGGGGATGAGCAGTTCTTC.

This clone was seen a handful of times. The chain links TRBV2 to TRBJ2-2; D may be TRBD1 (5 bases). Germline CDR1 reads SNHLY; CDR2 reads FYNNEI. The CDR3 is 11 residues long. The V end lost 7 bases, the J end lost 5 bases, and 5 bases lay between the germline ends. The CDR3, as DNA: TGTGCCAGCAAGGGGACCGGGGAGCTGTTTTTT. Its protein product is CASKGTGELFF.

This sequence joins TRBV9 and TRBJ2-7, with 8 nucleotides matching TRBD2. With V trimmed by 1 base and J by 2 bases, 2 bases remained unmatched. This CDR3 contains 14 residues. Per the germline V gene, CDR1 is SGDLS and CDR2 is YYNGEE. CDR3 in DNA: TGTGCCAGCAGCGTATTCGGGAGGGCCTACGAGCAGTACTTC. Its protein is CASSVFGRAYEQYF.

The V gene is TRBV5-8, the J gene TRBJ1-4; 7 nucleotides align to TRBD1. This CDR3 is 14 amino acids long. V gave up 4 bases and J gave up 4 bases; unmatched junction bases: 4. CDR1 and CDR2 from the germline V gene are SGHTS and YDEGEE. The CDR3 loop is CASSLRQGNEKLFF. DNA of the CDR3: TGTGCCAGCAGCCTCCGACAGGGTAATGAAAAACTGTTTTTT.

This chain joins TRBV7-3 and TRBJ2-7; 16 bases are shared with TRBD2. The length of the CDR3 is 17 residues. The trim removed 1 base at V and 5 bases at J, leaving 5 bases unmatched. Germline CDR1 reads SGHTA; CDR2 reads FQGTGA. DNA of the CDR3: TGTGCCAGCAGCTTAAGGGGACTAGCGGGAGGGCCCCACGAGCAGTACTTC. Its protein product is CASSLRGLAGGPHEQYF.